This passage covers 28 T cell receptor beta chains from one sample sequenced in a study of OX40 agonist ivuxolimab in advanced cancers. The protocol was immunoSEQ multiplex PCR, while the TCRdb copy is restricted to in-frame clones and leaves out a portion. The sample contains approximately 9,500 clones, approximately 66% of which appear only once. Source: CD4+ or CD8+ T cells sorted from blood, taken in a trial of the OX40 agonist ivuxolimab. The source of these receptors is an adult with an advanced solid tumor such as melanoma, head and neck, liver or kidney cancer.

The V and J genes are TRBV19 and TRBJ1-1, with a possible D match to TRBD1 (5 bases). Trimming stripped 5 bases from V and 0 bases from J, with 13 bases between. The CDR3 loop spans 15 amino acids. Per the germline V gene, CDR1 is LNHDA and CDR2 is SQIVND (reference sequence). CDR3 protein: CASSSTRGVNTEAFF. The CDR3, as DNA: TGTGCCAGTAGTTCCACACGAGGGGTGAACACTGAAGCTTTCTTT.

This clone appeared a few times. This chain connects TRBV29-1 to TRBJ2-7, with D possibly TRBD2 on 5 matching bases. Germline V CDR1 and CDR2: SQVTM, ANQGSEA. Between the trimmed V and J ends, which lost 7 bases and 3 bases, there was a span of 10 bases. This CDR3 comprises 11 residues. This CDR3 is CSAGSGYEQYF. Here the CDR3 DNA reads TGCAGCGCTGGGAGCGGCTACGAGCAGTACTTC.

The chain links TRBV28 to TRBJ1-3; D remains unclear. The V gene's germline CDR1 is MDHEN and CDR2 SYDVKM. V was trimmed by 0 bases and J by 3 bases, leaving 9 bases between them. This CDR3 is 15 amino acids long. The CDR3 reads CASSLWDSGGNTIYF. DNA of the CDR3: TGTGCCAGCAGTTTATGGGATAGTGGTGGAAACACCATATATTTT.

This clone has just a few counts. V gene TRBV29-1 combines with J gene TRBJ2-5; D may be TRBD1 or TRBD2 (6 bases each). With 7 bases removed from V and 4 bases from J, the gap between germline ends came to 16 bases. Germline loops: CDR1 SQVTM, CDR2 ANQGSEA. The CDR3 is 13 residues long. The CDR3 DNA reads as TGCAGCGCCGAAGGGGGGCTGGGAGAGACCCAGTACTTC. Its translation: CSAEGGLGETQYF.

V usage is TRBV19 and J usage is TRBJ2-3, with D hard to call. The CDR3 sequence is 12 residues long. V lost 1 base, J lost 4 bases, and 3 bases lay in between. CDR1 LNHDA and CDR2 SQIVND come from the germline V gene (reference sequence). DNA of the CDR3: TGTGCCAGTAGTATAGTGGCAGATACGCAGTATTTT. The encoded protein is CASSIVADTQYF.

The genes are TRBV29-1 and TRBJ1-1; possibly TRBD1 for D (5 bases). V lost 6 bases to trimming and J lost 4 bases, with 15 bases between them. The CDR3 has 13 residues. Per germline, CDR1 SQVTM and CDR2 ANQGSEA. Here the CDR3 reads CSVAEGWGTEAFF. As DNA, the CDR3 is TGCAGCGTCGCGGAGGGGTGGGGCACTGAAGCTTTCTTT.

CDR3 in amino acids: CASSEAGGLFYEQYF. The CDR3 DNA is TGCGCCAGCAGCGAAGCGGGGGGACTCTTCTACGAGCAGTACTTC. The chain combines TRBV5-1 with TRBJ2-7; 9 nucleotides align to TRBD2. CDR3 size: 15 residues. From germline, CDR1 is SGHRS and CDR2 YFSETQ. The V segment lost 4 bases and the J segment 3 bases; nucleotides outside the gene matches: 8. The full variable domain, with the rest looked up from reference TRBV5-1 and TRBJ2-7, is KAGVTQTPRYLIKTRGQQVTLSCSPISGHRSVSWYQQTPGQGLQFLFEYFSETQRNKGNFPGRFSGRQFSNSRSEMNVSTLELGDSALYLCASSEAGGLFYEQYFGPGTRLTVT.

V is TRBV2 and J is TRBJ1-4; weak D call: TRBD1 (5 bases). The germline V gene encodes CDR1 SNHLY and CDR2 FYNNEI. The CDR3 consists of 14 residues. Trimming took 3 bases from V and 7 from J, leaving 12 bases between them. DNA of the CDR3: TGTGCCAGCAGTGAGGGGCCCGTCTCTGAAAAACTGTTTTTT. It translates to CASSEGPVSEKLFF.

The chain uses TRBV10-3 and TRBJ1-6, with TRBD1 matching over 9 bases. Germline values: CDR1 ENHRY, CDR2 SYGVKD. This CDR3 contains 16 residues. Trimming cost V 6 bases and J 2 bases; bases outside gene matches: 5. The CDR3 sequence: CAISRDRDPYNSPLHF. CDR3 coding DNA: TGTGCCATCAGCAGGGACAGGGACCCCTATAATTCACCCCTCCACTTT.

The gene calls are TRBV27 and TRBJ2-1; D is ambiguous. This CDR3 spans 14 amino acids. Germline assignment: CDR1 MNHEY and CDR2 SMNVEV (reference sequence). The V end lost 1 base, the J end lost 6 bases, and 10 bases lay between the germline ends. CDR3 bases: TGTGCCAGCAGTTTATGGGAAGGGTCCAATGAGCAGTTCTTC. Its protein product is CASSLWEGSNEQFF.

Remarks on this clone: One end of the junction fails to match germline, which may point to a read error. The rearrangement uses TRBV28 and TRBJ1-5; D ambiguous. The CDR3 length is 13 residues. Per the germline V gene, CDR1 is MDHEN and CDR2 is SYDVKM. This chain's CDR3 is CSHGVGFNQPQHF. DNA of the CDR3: TGCTCGCATGGGGTAGGATTCAATCAGCCCCAGCATTTT.

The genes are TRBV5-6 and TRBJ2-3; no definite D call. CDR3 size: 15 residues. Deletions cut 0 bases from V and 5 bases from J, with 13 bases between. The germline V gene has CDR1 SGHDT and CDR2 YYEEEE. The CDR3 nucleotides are TGTGCCAGCAGCTTGGTTGAAGTGTGGGGAGATACGCAGTATTTT. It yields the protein CASSLVEVWGDTQYF.

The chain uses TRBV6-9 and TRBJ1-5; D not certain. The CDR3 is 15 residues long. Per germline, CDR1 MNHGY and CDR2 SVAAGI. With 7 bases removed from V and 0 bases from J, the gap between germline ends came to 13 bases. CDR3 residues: CASTPRTGSNQPQHF. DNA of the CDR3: TGTGCCAGCACCCCCCGTACCGGTAGCAATCAGCCCCAGCATTTT.

CDR3 sequence: CASNWDSSGANVLTF. The CDR3, as DNA: TGTGCCAGTAACTGGGACAGCTCTGGGGCCAACGTCCTGACTTTC. This chain connects TRBV19 to TRBJ2-6; 7 bases are a match to TRBD1. Germline assignment: CDR1 LNHDA and CDR2 SQIVND (reference sequence). The CDR3 covers 15 residues. V dropped 7 bases and J dropped 0; count of bases not matched to a gene: 3. Full variable domain (missing parts from reference TRBV19 and TRBJ2-6): DGGITQSPKYLFRKEGQNVTLSCEQNLNHDAMYWYRQDPGQGLRLIYYSQIVNDFQKGDIAEGYSVSREKKESFPLTVTSAQKNPTAFYLCASNWDSSGANVLTFGAGSRLTVL.

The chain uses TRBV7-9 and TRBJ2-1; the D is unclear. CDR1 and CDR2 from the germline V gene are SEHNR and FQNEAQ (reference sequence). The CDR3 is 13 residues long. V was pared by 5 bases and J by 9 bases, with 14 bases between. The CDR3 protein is CASSPRISPEQFF. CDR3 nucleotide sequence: TGTGCCAGCAGCCCCCGAATCTCCCCTGAGCAGTTCTTC.

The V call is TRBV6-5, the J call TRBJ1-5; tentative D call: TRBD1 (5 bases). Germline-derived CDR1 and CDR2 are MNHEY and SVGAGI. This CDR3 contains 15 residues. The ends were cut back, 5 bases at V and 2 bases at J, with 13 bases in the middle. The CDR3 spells CASSPLGGGNQPQHF. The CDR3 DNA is TGTGCCAGCAGTCCACTGGGGGGGGGCAATCAGCCCCAGCATTTT.

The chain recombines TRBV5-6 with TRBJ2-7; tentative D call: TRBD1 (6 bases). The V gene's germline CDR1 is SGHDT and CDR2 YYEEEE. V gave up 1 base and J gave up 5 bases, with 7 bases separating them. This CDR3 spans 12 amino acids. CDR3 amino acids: CASSLTGNEQYF. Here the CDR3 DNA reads TGTGCCAGCAGCTTGACAGGGAACGAGCAGTACTTC.

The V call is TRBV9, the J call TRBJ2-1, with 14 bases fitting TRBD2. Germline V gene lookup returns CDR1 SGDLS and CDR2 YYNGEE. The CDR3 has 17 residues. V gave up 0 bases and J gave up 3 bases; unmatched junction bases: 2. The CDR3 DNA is TGTGCCAGCAGCGTAGAGGGGACTAGCGGGAGCTACAATGAGCAGTTCTTC. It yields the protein CASSVEGTSGSYNEQFF.

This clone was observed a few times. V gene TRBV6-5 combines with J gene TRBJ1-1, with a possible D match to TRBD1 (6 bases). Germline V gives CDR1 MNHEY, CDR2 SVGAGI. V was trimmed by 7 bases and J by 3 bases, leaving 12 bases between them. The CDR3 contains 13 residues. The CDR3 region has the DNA TGTGCCAGCACTCCGAGGGGGTACACTGAAGCTTTCTTT. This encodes CASTPRGYTEAFF.

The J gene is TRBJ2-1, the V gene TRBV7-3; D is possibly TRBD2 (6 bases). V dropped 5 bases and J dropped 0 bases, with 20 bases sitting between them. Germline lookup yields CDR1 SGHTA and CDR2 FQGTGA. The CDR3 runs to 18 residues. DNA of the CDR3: TGTGCCAGCAGCCCCCGCGGCGGAGGGGATTTCTCCTACAATGAGCAGTTCTTC. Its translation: CASSPRGGGDFSYNEQFF.

The DNA for the CDR3 is TGTGCCAGCAGTGAAGCTGGCTGGAACATTCAGTACTTC. Translation: CASSEAGWNIQYF. The chain uses TRBV6-1 and TRBJ2-4, with D hard to call. The germline CDR1 and CDR2 sequences are MNHNS and SASEGT. This CDR3 is built from 13 residues. Trimming left V 0 bases short and J 7 bases short, with 7 bases between.

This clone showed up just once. CDR3 loop: CASRATGVVEQYF. The CDR3 nucleotides read TGTGCCAGCAGGGCGACAGGGGTGGTAGAGCAGTACTTC. The V and J genes are TRBV7-2 and TRBJ2-7; 8 nucleotides line up with TRBD1. The V gene's germline CDR1 is SGHTA and CDR2 FQGNSA. The CDR3 spans 13 residues. V dropped 6 bases and J dropped 7; count of bases not matched to a gene: 8.

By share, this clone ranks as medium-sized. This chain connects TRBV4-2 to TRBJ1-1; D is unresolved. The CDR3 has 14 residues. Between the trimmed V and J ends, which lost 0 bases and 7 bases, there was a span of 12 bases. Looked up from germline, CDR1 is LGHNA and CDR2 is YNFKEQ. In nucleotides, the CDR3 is TGTGCCAGCAGCCAAGATCCGAGCGACGGTGAAGCTTTCTTT. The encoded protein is CASSQDPSDGEAFF.

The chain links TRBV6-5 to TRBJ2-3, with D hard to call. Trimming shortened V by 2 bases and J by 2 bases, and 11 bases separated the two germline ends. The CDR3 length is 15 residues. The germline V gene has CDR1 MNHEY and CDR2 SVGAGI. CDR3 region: CASSYVGADTDTQYF. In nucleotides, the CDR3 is TGTGCCAGCAGTTACGTTGGCGCGGACACAGATACGCAGTATTTT.

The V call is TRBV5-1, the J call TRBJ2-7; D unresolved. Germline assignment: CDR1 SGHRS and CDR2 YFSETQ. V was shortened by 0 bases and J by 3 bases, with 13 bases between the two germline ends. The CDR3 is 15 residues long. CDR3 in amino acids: CASSLELGGFYEQYF. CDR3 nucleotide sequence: TGCGCCAGCAGCTTGGAGCTCGGTGGGTTCTACGAGCAGTACTTC.

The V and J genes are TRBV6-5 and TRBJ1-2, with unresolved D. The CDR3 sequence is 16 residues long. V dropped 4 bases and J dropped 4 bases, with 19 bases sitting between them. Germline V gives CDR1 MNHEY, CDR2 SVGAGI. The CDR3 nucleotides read TGTGCCAGCAGTTCACCCGGTATGCGAAAGACCTATGGCTACACCTTC. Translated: CASSSPGMRKTYGYTF.

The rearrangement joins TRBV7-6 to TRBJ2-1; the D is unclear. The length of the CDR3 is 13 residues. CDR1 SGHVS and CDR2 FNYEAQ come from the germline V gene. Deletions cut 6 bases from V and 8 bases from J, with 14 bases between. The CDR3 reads CASRSPPDYEQFF. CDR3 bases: TGTGCCAGCAGGTCCCCCCCGGATTATGAGCAGTTCTTC. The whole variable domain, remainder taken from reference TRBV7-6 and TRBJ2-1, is GAGVSQSPRYKVTKRGQDVALRCDPISGHVSLYWYRQALGQGPEFLTYFNYEAQQDKSGLPNDRFSAERPEGSISTLTIQRTEQRDSAMYRCASRSPPDYEQFFGPGTRLTVL.

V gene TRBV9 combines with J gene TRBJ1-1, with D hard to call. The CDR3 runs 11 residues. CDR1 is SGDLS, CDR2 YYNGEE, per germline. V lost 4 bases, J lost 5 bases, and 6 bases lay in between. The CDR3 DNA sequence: TGTGCCAGCAGCCCCCGTACTGAAGCTTTCTTT. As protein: CASSPRTEAFF.